This is a list of T cell receptor beta chains from one sample in a study of T cells in Graves' hyperthyroidism and ophthalmopathy. One entry per CDR3 protein results from TCRdb running MiXCR on the multiplex PCR reads. The data show about 160,000 distinct CDR3 sequences, roughly 10% seen once. Source material: blood. These receptors originate from a woman younger than 35 with Graves' hyperthyroidism that later progressed to Graves' ophthalmopathy. Each CDR3 is given without its conserved first and last residue. The order of the fields is CDR3 length, J gene, V gene, CDR3 protein.

cdr3_length: 12
j_call: TRBJ1-5
v_call: TRBV4-1
cdr3_aa: ASSDVRGYQPQH

cdr3_length: 12
j_call: TRBJ1-1
v_call: TRBV28
cdr3_aa: ASSLLVGGTEAF

cdr3_length: 12
j_call: TRBJ2-1
v_call: TRBV29-1
cdr3_aa: SVEAGRAYNEQF

cdr3_length: 13
j_call: TRBJ2-2
v_call: TRBV7-9
cdr3_aa: ASSSPGQGDPELF

cdr3_length: 13
j_call: TRBJ1-6
v_call: TRBV12-3/TRBV12-4
cdr3_aa: ASSQTTGGNSPLH

cdr3_length: 12
j_call: TRBJ2-7
v_call: TRBV18
cdr3_aa: ASSPKGKEAEQY

cdr3_length: 13
j_call: TRBJ1-5
v_call: TRBV2
cdr3_aa: ASSDWTGVGQPQH

cdr3_length: 9
j_call: TRBJ1-4
v_call: TRBV2
cdr3_aa: ASSVVEKLF

cdr3_length: 11
j_call: TRBJ1-2
v_call: TRBV6-2/TRBV6-3
cdr3_aa: ATLSEADYGYT

cdr3_length: 11
j_call: TRBJ1-4
v_call: TRBV7-9
cdr3_aa: ASSLDTGEKLF

cdr3_length: 12
j_call: TRBJ2-1
v_call: TRBV19
cdr3_aa: ASSIAGQGGEQF

cdr3_length: 16
j_call: TRBJ1-6
v_call: TRBV19
cdr3_aa: ASSALPGTGVSNSPLH

cdr3_length: 11
j_call: TRBJ2-5
v_call: TRBV19
cdr3_aa: ASKRTGEETQY

cdr3_length: 13
j_call: TRBJ2-7
v_call: TRBV19
cdr3_aa: ASSIFGGSTYEQY

cdr3_length: 12
j_call: TRBJ1-2
v_call: TRBV28
cdr3_aa: ASIIPGSPYGYT

cdr3_length: 11
j_call: TRBJ1-5
v_call: TRBV6-1
cdr3_aa: ASSYTGNQPQH

cdr3_length: 8
j_call: TRBJ2-7
v_call: TRBV2
cdr3_aa: ASKEIEQY

cdr3_length: 13
j_call: TRBJ2-7
v_call: TRBV6-6
cdr3_aa: ASSYLHRPPYEQY

cdr3_length: 10
j_call: TRBJ2-1
v_call: TRBV11-2
cdr3_aa: ASSFLRDEQF

cdr3_length: 13
j_call: TRBJ2-1
v_call: TRBV20-1
cdr3_aa: SAPRLGQGLDEQF

cdr3_length: 10
j_call: TRBJ2-1
v_call: TRBV20-1
cdr3_aa: SARARDYEQF

cdr3_length: 13
j_call: TRBJ1-4
v_call: TRBV11-2
cdr3_aa: ASSFPWQGNEKLF

cdr3_length: 12
j_call: TRBJ1-4
v_call: TRBV6-1
cdr3_aa: ASSSGTGVEKLF

cdr3_length: 13
j_call: TRBJ2-7
v_call: TRBV20-1
cdr3_aa: SALLTSGSSYEQY

cdr3_length: 14
j_call: TRBJ2-1
v_call: TRBV2
cdr3_aa: ASVSFSGVSYNEQF

cdr3_length: 13
j_call: TRBJ2-3
v_call: TRBV10-3
cdr3_aa: AISDAGGLQDTQY

cdr3_length: 10
j_call: TRBJ1-2
v_call: TRBV30
cdr3_aa: AWGQGPYGYT

cdr3_length: 10
j_call: TRBJ1-1
v_call: TRBV28
cdr3_aa: ASSVGPQEAF

cdr3_length: 11
j_call: TRBJ2-3
v_call: TRBV7-9
cdr3_aa: ASSLEGLGTQY

cdr3_length: 13
j_call: TRBJ2-1
v_call: TRBV7-6
cdr3_aa: ASSLTGGGGNEQF

cdr3_length: 10
j_call: TRBJ2-1
v_call: TRBV6-2/TRBV6-3
cdr3_aa: ASSYVRDEQF

cdr3_length: 12
j_call: TRBJ2-6
v_call: TRBV30
cdr3_aa: AWSGGVGANVLT

cdr3_length: 16
j_call: TRBJ2-1
v_call: TRBV19
cdr3_aa: ASSISGLAGVRYNEQF

cdr3_length: 12
j_call: TRBJ2-3
v_call: TRBV6-1
cdr3_aa: ASRLAEPTDTQY

cdr3_length: 13
j_call: TRBJ2-7
v_call: TRBV7-8
cdr3_aa: ASSLGTGNSYEQY

cdr3_length: 13
j_call: TRBJ2-3
v_call: TRBV4-1
cdr3_aa: ASSQDLRGTDTQY

cdr3_length: 14
j_call: TRBJ1-2
v_call: TRBV7-2
cdr3_aa: ASRRDRAKGNYGYT

cdr3_length: 13
j_call: TRBJ2-5
v_call: TRBV12-3/TRBV12-4
cdr3_aa: ASDSGGSTRETQY

cdr3_length: 10
j_call: TRBJ2-2
v_call: TRBV5-5
cdr3_aa: ASSFFSGELF

cdr3_length: 13
j_call: TRBJ2-5
v_call: TRBV19
cdr3_aa: ASSRLRTGEETQY

cdr3_length: 13
j_call: TRBJ2-3
v_call: TRBV20-1
cdr3_aa: SALFLAGGSDTQY

cdr3_length: 13
j_call: TRBJ2-1
v_call: TRBV5-1
cdr3_aa: ASSLGRGGWDEQF

cdr3_length: 11
j_call: TRBJ1-1
v_call: TRBV18
cdr3_aa: ASSPPEGTEAF